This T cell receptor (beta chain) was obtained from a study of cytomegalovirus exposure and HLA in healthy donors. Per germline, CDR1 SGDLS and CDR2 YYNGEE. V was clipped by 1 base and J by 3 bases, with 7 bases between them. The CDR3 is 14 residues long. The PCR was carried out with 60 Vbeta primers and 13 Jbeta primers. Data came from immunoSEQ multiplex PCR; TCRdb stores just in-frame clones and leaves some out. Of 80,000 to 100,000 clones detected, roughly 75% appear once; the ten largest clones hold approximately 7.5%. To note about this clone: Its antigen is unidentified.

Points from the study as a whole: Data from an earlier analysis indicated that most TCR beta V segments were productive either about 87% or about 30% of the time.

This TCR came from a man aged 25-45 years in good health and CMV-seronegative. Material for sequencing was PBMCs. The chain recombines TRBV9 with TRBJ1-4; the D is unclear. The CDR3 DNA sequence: TGTGCCAGCAGCGTAACGGGAGCTAATGAAAAACTGTTTTTT. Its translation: CASSVTGANEKLFF.